This T cell receptor (beta chain) was observed in a study of shared clonotypes between healthy human individuals. In the authors' methods: Filtering differed for immunoSEQ, which gave only junction sequences without quality scores. Only in-frame clones appear in the TCRdb table, and some are missing; sequencing was by immunoSEQ multiplex PCR. For V, J and clone size, that table is used; D and trimming come from the DNA. Among over 2,000,000 clones listed, about 94% were seen once. Selected positively for CCR7 and CD45RO-negative, naive CD8 cells excluded terminally differentiated effector memory CD45RA+ cells. Caucasian adults living in Nashville, Tennessee, provided all samples. This CDR3 comprises 16 residues. The V gene's germline CDR1 is SGHAT and CDR2 FQNNGV. Trimming at V came to 5 bases and at J to 12 bases, leaving 22 bases not matched to a gene.

The sequence derives from a man in his late teens or twenties in good health. Some clones in this sample may be carry-over from other donors' samples. The chain uses TRBV11-2 and TRBJ2-7, with TRBD1 matching 7 bases. The sample comprised naive CD8+ T cells from PBMCs. The chain's CDR3 is CASSPSGQISLRGGYF. In DNA form, the CDR3 reads TGTGCCAGCAGCCCATCGGGACAGATTTCCCTACGAGGGGGGTACTTC.